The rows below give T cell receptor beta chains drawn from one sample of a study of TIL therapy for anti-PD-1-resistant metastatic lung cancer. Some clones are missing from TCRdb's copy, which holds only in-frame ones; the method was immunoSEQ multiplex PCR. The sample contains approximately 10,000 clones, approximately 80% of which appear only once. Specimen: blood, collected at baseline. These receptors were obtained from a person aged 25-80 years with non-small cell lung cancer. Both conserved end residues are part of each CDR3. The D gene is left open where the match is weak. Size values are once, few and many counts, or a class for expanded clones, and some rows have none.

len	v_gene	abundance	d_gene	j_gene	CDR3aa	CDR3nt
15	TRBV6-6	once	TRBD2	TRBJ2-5	CASSYASGSRETQYF	TGTGCCAGCAGTTACGCTAGCGGGAGTAGAGAGACCCAGTACTTC
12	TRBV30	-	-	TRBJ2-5	CAWTQTGETQYF	TGTGCCTGGACCCAAACAGGGGAGACCCAGTACTTC
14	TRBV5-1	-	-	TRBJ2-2	CASRDSLNTGELFF	TGCGCCAGCAGGGACTCCCTTAACACCGGGGAGCTGTTTTTT
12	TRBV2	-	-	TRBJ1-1	CASTMDSGGAFF	TGTGCCAGTACAATGGATAGCGGGGGAGCTTTCTTT
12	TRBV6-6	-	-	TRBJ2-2	CASSYNTGELFF	TGTGCCAGCAGTTACAACACCGGGGAGCTGTTTTTT
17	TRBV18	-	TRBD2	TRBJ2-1	CASSLGLAGTLENEQFF	TGTGCCAGCTCTCTAGGACTAGCGGGAACCTTGGAGAATGAGCAGTTCTTC
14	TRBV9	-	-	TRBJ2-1	CASSFGLSYNEQFF	TGTGCCAGCAGCTTCGGACTGTCCTACAATGAGCAGTTCTTC
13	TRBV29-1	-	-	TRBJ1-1	CSVVSQGNPEAFF	TGCAGCGTTGTCTCTCAGGGGAACCCTGAAGCTTTCTTT
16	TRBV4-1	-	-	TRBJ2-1	CASSLSGQYSYNEQFF	TGCGCCAGCAGCCTAAGCGGGCAGTACTCCTACAATGAGCAGTTCTTC
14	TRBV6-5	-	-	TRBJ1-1	CASSRGGKGTEAFF	TGTGCCAGCAGTCGGGGGGGGAAGGGCACTGAAGCTTTCTTT
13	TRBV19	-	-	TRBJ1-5	CATQYRTYQPQHF	TGTGCCACCCAATACAGGACGTATCAGCCCCAGCATTTT
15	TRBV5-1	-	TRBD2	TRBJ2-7	CASSLALAGAWEQYF	TGCGCCAGCAGCTTGGCGCTAGCGGGTGCCTGGGAGCAGTACTTC
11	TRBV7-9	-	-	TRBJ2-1	CASSSQHEQFF	TGTGCCAGCAGCTCACAACATGAGCAGTTCTTC
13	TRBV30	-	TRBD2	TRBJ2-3	CAWSLAGADTQYF	TGTGCCTGGAGTTTAGCGGGAGCAGATACGCAGTATTTT
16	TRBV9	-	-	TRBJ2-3	CASSDPPGVSTDTQYF	TGTGCCAGCAGCGATCCCCCAGGAGTAAGCACAGATACGCAGTATTTT
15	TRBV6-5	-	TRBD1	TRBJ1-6	CASSQRQGAYSPLHF	TGTGCCAGCAGTCAACGACAGGGGGCTTATTCACCCCTCCACTTT
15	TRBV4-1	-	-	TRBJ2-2	CASSQDPGLAGELFF	TGCGCCAGCAGCCAAGACCCAGGGTTAGCCGGGGAGCTGTTTTTT
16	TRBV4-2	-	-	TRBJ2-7	CASSPIPAGPSYEQYF	TGTGCCAGCAGCCCCATCCCGGCGGGGCCCTCCTACGAGCAGTACTTC
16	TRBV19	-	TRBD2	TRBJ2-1	CASSIRSTSGRNEQFF	TGTGCCAGTAGTATAAGGTCGACTAGCGGGCGGAATGAGCAGTTCTTC
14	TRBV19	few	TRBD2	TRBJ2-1	CASSMLAEYNEQFF	TGTGCCAGTAGTATGCTAGCGGAGTACAATGAGCAGTTCTTC
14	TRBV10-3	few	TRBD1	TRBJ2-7	CAIAETGRGVEQYF	TGTGCCATCGCGGAGACAGGGAGAGGAGTCGAGCAGTACTTC
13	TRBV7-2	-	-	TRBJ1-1	CASSNGGNTEAFF	TGTGCCAGCAGCAACGGGGGAAATACTGAAGCTTTCTTT
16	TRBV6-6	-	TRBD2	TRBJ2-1	CASSYRSGNSYNEQFF	TGTGCCAGCAGTTACCGAAGCGGGAACTCCTACAATGAGCAGTTCTTC
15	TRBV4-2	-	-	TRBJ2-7	CASSQEGPDYSEQYF	TGTGCCAGCAGCCAAGAGGGTCCTGACTACTCCGAGCAGTACTTC
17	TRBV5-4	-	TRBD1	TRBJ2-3	CASSQDPTGGGTDTQYF	TGTGCCAGCAGCCAAGATCCAACAGGGGGAGGCACAGATACGCAGTATTTT
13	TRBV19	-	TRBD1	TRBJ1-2	CASSPDREHGYTF	TGTGCCAGTTCCCCTGACAGGGAACATGGCTACACCTTC
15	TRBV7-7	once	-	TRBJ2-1	CASSVDSRKVNEQFF	TGTGCCAGCAGCGTCGACAGTAGAAAAGTCAATGAGCAGTTCTTC
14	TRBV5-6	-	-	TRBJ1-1	CASSFSGMNTEAFF	TGTGCCAGCAGCTTCTCCGGGATGAACACTGAAGCTTTCTTT
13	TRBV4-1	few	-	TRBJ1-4	CASSHYIAEKLFF	TGCGCCAGCAGCCATTATATTGCCGAAAAACTGTTTTTT
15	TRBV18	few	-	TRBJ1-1	CASRRVRGLNTEAFF	TGTGCCAGCCGGCGGGTCAGGGGCCTGAACACTGAAGCTTTCTTT
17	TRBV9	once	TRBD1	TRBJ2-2	CASSVATQGAVTGELFF	TGTGCCAGCAGCGTAGCTACCCAGGGGGCAGTCACCGGGGAGCTGTTTTTT